This is a list of T cell receptor beta chains from one sample in a study of regulatory T cells in long-lasting Graves disease. In TCRdb, the multiplex PCR reads were re-called with MiXCR into one record per CDR3 protein. The table has about 470,000 distinct CDR3 sequences, 15% to 20% seen once. This sample also appeared in a second study, on T cells in Graves' hyperthyroidism and ophthalmopathy.

This specimen consisted of peripheral blood mononuclear cells (PBMCs), obtained at new diagnosis, from a patient treated with antithyroid drugs. Source of these receptors: a middle-aged man with Graves disease. Each CDR3 is given with its conserved first and last residue. Fields, in order: clone size, D gene, CDR3 length, J gene, V gene, CDR3 protein, CDR3 DNA. D genes are given only for firm matches. Expanded clones get a size class; other rows say once, few or many, or leave the size out.

abundance: once; d_gene: TRBD1; len: 16; j_gene: TRBJ1-6; v_gene: TRBV4-1; CDR3aa: CASSPLQEGARSPLHF; CDR3nt: TGCGCCAGCAGCCCCCTTCAAGAGGGGGCACGATCACCCCTCCACTTT
abundance: many; d_gene: TRBD2; len: 15; j_gene: TRBJ2-7; v_gene: TRBV6-1; CDR3aa: CASRGEIAGVGEQYF; CDR3nt: TGTGCCAGCAGGGGGGAAATAGCGGGGGTAGGGGAGCAGTACTTC
abundance: once; d_gene: TRBD1; len: 17; j_gene: TRBJ1-1; v_gene: TRBV28; CDR3aa: CASSLWGTGGTNTEAFF; CDR3nt: TGTGCCAGCAGTTTATGGGGGACAGGGGGTACGAACACTGAAGCTTTCTTT
abundance: many; d_gene: TRBD2; len: 16; j_gene: TRBJ2-7; v_gene: TRBV10-3; CDR3aa: CAITGTSGSIIYEQYF; CDR3nt: TGTGCCATCACCGGGACTAGCGGGAGCATAATCTACGAGCAGTACTTC
abundance: many; d_gene: -; len: 12; j_gene: TRBJ1-1; v_gene: TRBV2; CDR3aa: CASSRGQDEAFF; CDR3nt: TGTGCCAGCAGTAGGGGCCAAGATGAAGCTTTCTTT
abundance: few; d_gene: TRBD1; len: 17; j_gene: TRBJ1-6; v_gene: TRBV12-3/TRBV12-4; CDR3aa: CASSLQTGGFGNSPLHF; CDR3nt: TGTGCCAGCAGTCTTCAGACAGGGGGGTTCGGTAATTCACCCCTCCACTTT
abundance: -; d_gene: TRBD1; len: 14; j_gene: TRBJ2-3; v_gene: TRBV5-1; CDR3aa: CASSNTGGGNTQYF; CDR3nt: TGCGCCAGCAGCAATACAGGGGGCGGGAATACGCAGTATTTT
abundance: few; d_gene: TRBD1; len: 13; j_gene: TRBJ2-1; v_gene: TRBV11-1; CDR3aa: CASRDRAPNEQFF; CDR3nt: TGTGCCAGCCGGGACAGGGCACCCAATGAGCAGTTCTTC
abundance: many; d_gene: TRBD1; len: 13; j_gene: TRBJ1-1; v_gene: TRBV2; CDR3aa: CATKDRANTEAFF; CDR3nt: TGTGCCACGAAGGACAGGGCGAACACTGAAGCTTTCTTT
abundance: few; d_gene: -; len: 13; j_gene: TRBJ1-2; v_gene: TRBV29-1; CDR3aa: CSVDLPKNYGYTF; CDR3nt: TGCAGCGTTGATCTGCCAAAAAACTATGGCTACACCTTC
abundance: many; d_gene: -; len: 14; j_gene: TRBJ2-3; v_gene: TRBV3-1; CDR3aa: CASSQEQITDTQYF; CDR3nt: TGTGCCAGCAGCCAAGAGCAAATCACAGATACGCAGTATTTT
abundance: few; d_gene: -; len: 15; j_gene: TRBJ2-1; v_gene: TRBV6-2/TRBV6-3; CDR3aa: CASSSSLGPYNEQFF; CDR3nt: TGTGCCAGCAGTTCTAGCTTAGGGCCTTACAATGAGCAGTTCTTC
abundance: few; d_gene: -; len: 12; j_gene: TRBJ2-4; v_gene: TRBV30; CDR3aa: CARSTSKHIQYF; CDR3nt: TGTGCCCGGAGTACGAGTAAGCACATTCAGTACTTC
abundance: few; d_gene: TRBD1; len: 14; j_gene: TRBJ1-1; v_gene: TRBV2; CDR3aa: CASQQGVGDTEAFF; CDR3nt: TGTGCCAGCCAACAGGGGGTAGGGGACACTGAAGCTTTCTTT
abundance: -; d_gene: -; len: 15; j_gene: TRBJ1-4; v_gene: TRBV19; CDR3aa: CASKTSLTTNEKLFF; CDR3nt: TGTGCCAGTAAGACATCCCTCACAACTAATGAAAAACTGTTTTTT
abundance: -; d_gene: TRBD1; len: 16; j_gene: TRBJ1-2; v_gene: TRBV7-9; CDR3aa: CASSLGTGGDSFGYTF; CDR3nt: TGTGCCAGCAGCTTAGGGACAGGGGGCGATTCGTTCGGCTACACCTTC
abundance: many; d_gene: TRBD1; len: 15; j_gene: TRBJ2-7; v_gene: TRBV11-1; CDR3aa: CASSLRAGGVDEQYF; CDR3nt: TGTGCCAGCAGCTTAAGGGCAGGGGGCGTCGACGAGCAGTACTTC
abundance: many; d_gene: -; len: 14; j_gene: TRBJ2-4; v_gene: TRBV20-1; CDR3aa: CSASGGVDQNIQYF; CDR3nt: TGCAGTGCTTCGGGGGGCGTAGACCAAAACATTCAGTACTTC
abundance: many; d_gene: -; len: 19; j_gene: TRBJ1-1; v_gene: TRBV27; CDR3aa: CASSSQTPGRRRLNTEAFF; CDR3nt: TGTGCCAGCAGTTCCCAGACCCCGGGGAGGCGGCGGCTGAACACTGAAGCTTTCTTT
abundance: -; d_gene: TRBD1; len: 18; j_gene: TRBJ1-5; v_gene: TRBV6-2/TRBV6-3; CDR3aa: CASSSRQGASYSNQPQHF; CDR3nt: TGTGCCAGCAGTTCGAGACAGGGGGCCTCTTATAGCAATCAGCCCCAGCATTTT
abundance: few; d_gene: -; len: 16; j_gene: TRBJ2-2; v_gene: TRBV4-1; CDR3aa: CASSQDQGWGTGELFF; CDR3nt: TGCGCCAGCAGCCAAGATCAGGGGTGGGGCACCGGGGAGCTGTTTTTT
abundance: few; d_gene: -; len: 15; j_gene: TRBJ1-6; v_gene: TRBV6-1; CDR3aa: CASSEWAGNNSPLHF; CDR3nt: TGTGCCAGCAGTGAATGGGCAGGAAATAATTCACCCCTCCACTTT
abundance: -; d_gene: -; len: 16; j_gene: TRBJ1-2; v_gene: TRBV12-5; CDR3aa: CASGLHPGGEMYGYTF; CDR3nt: TGTGCTAGTGGTCTTCACCCTGGCGGGGAGATGTACGGCTACACCTTC
abundance: few; d_gene: TRBD1; len: 14; j_gene: TRBJ2-2; v_gene: TRBV2; CDR3aa: CATLDAGGTGELFF; CDR3nt: TGTGCCACCCTGGACGCAGGGGGAACCGGGGAGCTGTTTTTT
abundance: -; d_gene: -; len: 14; j_gene: TRBJ1-3; v_gene: TRBV5-1; CDR3aa: CASSLEAGEDTIYF; CDR3nt: TGCGCCAGCAGCTTGGAGGCAGGAGAGGACACCATATATTTT
abundance: many; d_gene: -; len: 12; j_gene: TRBJ1-2; v_gene: TRBV30; CDR3aa: CAWSQGRYGYTF; CDR3nt: TGTGCCTGGAGTCAGGGAAGATATGGCTACACCTTC
abundance: many; d_gene: -; len: 12; j_gene: TRBJ2-3; v_gene: TRBV11-3; CDR3aa: CASRPGWGTQYF; CDR3nt: TGTGCCAGCAGACCTGGGTGGGGTACGCAGTATTTT
abundance: many; d_gene: TRBD1; len: 15; j_gene: TRBJ2-1; v_gene: TRBV7-6; CDR3aa: CASSLEDRVYNEQFF; CDR3nt: TGTGCCAGCAGCTTAGAAGACAGGGTCTACAATGAGCAGTTCTTC
abundance: -; d_gene: -; len: 11; j_gene: TRBJ2-5; v_gene: TRBV6-5; CDR3aa: CAGSFPETQYF; CDR3nt: TGTGCCGGCAGTTTCCCCGAGACCCAGTACTTC
abundance: -; d_gene: TRBD1; len: 14; j_gene: TRBJ2-7; v_gene: TRBV6-2/TRBV6-3; CDR3aa: CASRNPGTAYEQYF; CDR3nt: TGTGCCAGCAGAAACCCAGGGACAGCCTACGAGCAGTACTTC
abundance: many; d_gene: -; len: 14; j_gene: TRBJ1-1; v_gene: TRBV20-1; CDR3aa: CSGVGRRQNTEAFF; CDR3nt: TGCAGTGGCGTGGGTCGGCGGCAGAACACTGAAGCTTTCTTT
abundance: few; d_gene: -; len: 13; j_gene: TRBJ2-7; v_gene: TRBV3-1; CDR3aa: CASSQASPRQQYF; CDR3nt: TGTGCCAGCAGCCAAGCATCGCCGAGGCAGCAGTACTTC
abundance: many; d_gene: TRBD2; len: 16; j_gene: TRBJ2-5; v_gene: TRBV18; CDR3aa: CASSPIGGSGQETQYF; CDR3nt: TGTGCCAGCTCACCGATCGGCGGGAGTGGGCAAGAGACCCAGTACTTC
abundance: many; d_gene: TRBD2; len: 12; j_gene: TRBJ2-7; v_gene: TRBV6-1; CDR3aa: CASSPLAREQYF; CDR3nt: TGTGCCAGCAGTCCACTAGCGCGGGAGCAGTACTTC
abundance: many; d_gene: TRBD2; len: 16; j_gene: TRBJ2-2; v_gene: TRBV30; CDR3aa: CAWSPRRLAGVGELFF; CDR3nt: TGTGCCTGGAGCCCCAGGCGACTAGCGGGAGTCGGGGAGCTGTTTTTT
abundance: many; d_gene: -; len: 14; j_gene: TRBJ2-3; v_gene: TRBV20-1; CDR3aa: CSAETKGLTDTQYF; CDR3nt: TGCAGTGCGGAAACAAAGGGACTCACAGATACGCAGTATTTT
abundance: once; d_gene: TRBD2; len: 15; j_gene: TRBJ2-5; v_gene: TRBV2; CDR3aa: CASNLAGGPRETQYF; CDR3nt: TGTGCCAGCAATTTAGCGGGAGGGCCCAGGGAGACCCAGTACTTC
abundance: many; d_gene: TRBD2; len: 16; j_gene: TRBJ2-2; v_gene: TRBV28; CDR3aa: CASSPGLGSNTGELFF; CDR3nt: TGTGCCAGCAGCCCTGGACTAGGCTCGAACACCGGGGAGCTGTTTTTT
abundance: few; d_gene: -; len: 15; j_gene: TRBJ1-5; v_gene: TRBV6-1; CDR3aa: CASSEWGNSNQPQHF; CDR3nt: TGTGCCAGCAGTGAATGGGGGAATAGCAATCAGCCCCAGCATTTT
abundance: few; d_gene: -; len: 14; j_gene: TRBJ1-3; v_gene: TRBV7-2; CDR3aa: CASSQPGAENTIYF; CDR3nt: TGTGCCAGCAGCCAGCCGGGGGCGGAAAACACCATATATTTT
abundance: -; d_gene: TRBD2; len: 13; j_gene: TRBJ2-7; v_gene: TRBV20-1; CDR3aa: CSATGLAGGLQYF; CDR3nt: TGCAGTGCTACGGGACTAGCGGGAGGGCTGCAGTACTTC
abundance: many; d_gene: -; len: 14; j_gene: TRBJ1-1; v_gene: TRBV12-3/TRBV12-4; CDR3aa: CASSLGLAYTEAFF; CDR3nt: TGTGCCAGCAGTTTAGGGTTGGCGTACACTGAAGCTTTCTTT
abundance: many; d_gene: -; len: 13; j_gene: TRBJ2-7; v_gene: TRBV28; CDR3aa: CASSSGVYHEQYF; CDR3nt: TGTGCCAGCAGCTCCGGGGTCTACCACGAGCAGTACTTC
abundance: many; d_gene: TRBD2; len: 15; j_gene: TRBJ2-7; v_gene: TRBV18; CDR3aa: CASSPDPGGAYEQYF; CDR3nt: TGTGCCAGCTCACCAGATCCGGGAGGGGCCTACGAGCAGTACTTC
abundance: many; d_gene: -; len: 16; j_gene: TRBJ2-1; v_gene: TRBV5-1; CDR3aa: CASSLGGSGKYNEQFF; CDR3nt: TGCGCCAGCAGCTTGGGCGGGTCGGGAAAGTACAATGAGCAGTTCTTC
abundance: -; d_gene: TRBD1; len: 15; j_gene: TRBJ1-3; v_gene: TRBV7-2; CDR3aa: CASSPGQGRGNTIYF; CDR3nt: TGTGCCAGCAGCCCCGGACAGGGGAGAGGAAACACCATATATTTT
abundance: many; d_gene: -; len: 13; j_gene: TRBJ1-5; v_gene: TRBV6-9; CDR3aa: CASSYSPGQPQHF; CDR3nt: TGTGCCAGCAGTTACTCTCCCGGTCAGCCCCAGCATTTT